One and the same sample provided the 26 T cell receptor beta chains below, sequenced in a study of shared clonotypes between healthy human individuals (dated by TCRdb to 2018 to 2021). The method behind the library was the immunoSEQ multiplex PCR assay. TCRdb holds this immuneACCESS table with in-frame rearrangements only. Some clones are missing; in checked studies, unresolved V genes explain under half, and the rest has no known cause. This sample lists around 2.1 million clones; about 94% were detected once. Roughly 0.13% of the sample comes from the top ten. The material sequenced was naive CD4+ T cells sorted from blood. In light of the paper, this sample's cell subset or site label describes: CD45RA+ positively selected. The receptors come from a man aged 18 to 30 in good health.

The chain employs TRBV25-1 and TRBJ1-5, with D perhaps matching TRBD1 (6 bases). Trimming left V 9 bases short and J 3 bases short, with 15 bases between. CDR1 and CDR2 (germline): MGHDK, SYGVNS. This CDR3 has 14 amino acids. CDR3 residues: CASGGRNANQPQHF. The CDR3 DNA reads TGTGCCAGTGGGGGCCGCAACGCCAATCAGCCCCAGCATTTT.

Comment on this clone: Within the sample, other DNA sequences also encode this same CDR3. The rearrangement links TRBV29-1 to TRBJ1-1, with 11 bases lining up with TRBD1. CDR1 SQVTM and CDR2 ANQGSEA come from the germline V gene. This CDR3 contains 13 residues. V lost 6 bases, J lost 1 base, and 1 base stayed unmatched. The CDR3 nucleotides read TGCAGCGTAGGACAGGGGGCGAACACTGAAGCTTTCTTT. Protein: CSVGQGANTEAFF.

This chain uses TRBV7-2 with TRBJ2-2, with 9 bases fitting TRBD2. CDR1 is SGHTA and CDR2 is FQGNSA in the germline V gene. This CDR3 region has 16 residues. V shed 4 bases and J 8 bases; nucleotides not matched to a gene: 11. The CDR3 loop reads CASSSRTLAGVGELFF. As DNA, the CDR3 is TGTGCCAGCAGCTCCCGGACGTTAGCGGGGGTTGGGGAGCTGTTTTTT.

Notes on this clone: The junction and the germline gene differ at one end; a read error may be behind it. The V gene is TRBV7-7, the J gene TRBJ2-1; TRBD2 aligns across 9 bases. This CDR3 spans 15 amino acids. Germline values: CDR1 SSHAT, CDR2 FNYEAQ (reference sequence). The CDR3 spells CASSFATSGNNEQFF. The CDR3 DNA reads as TGTGCTAGCAGCTTCGCGACTAGCGGCAACAATGAGCAGTTCTTC.

This rearrangement joins TRBV7-2 to TRBJ2-7; 7 positions agree with TRBD2. Germline loops: CDR1 SGHTA, CDR2 FQGNSA. This CDR3 has 11 residues. V shed 7 bases, J shed 5 bases, and the junction held 2 bases outside the gene matches. The CDR3 reads CASKSGDEQYF. The CDR3 DNA follows: TGTGCCAGCAAAAGCGGGGACGAGCAGTACTTC.

This clone was seen a single time. The rearrangement links TRBV2 to TRBJ1-1; D unclear. V lost 4 bases and J lost 4, with 13 bases in between. This CDR3 contains 14 residues. Germline-derived CDR1 and CDR2 are SNHLY and FYNNEI. The CDR3 region has the DNA TGTGCCAGCAGTGCCGCCAGTCGAGGCACTGAAGCTTTCTTT. This translates into CASSAASRGTEAFF.

The chain recombines TRBV30 with TRBJ2-1, with 10 bases identical to TRBD2. Germline CDR1 and CDR2: GTSNPN and SVGIG (reference sequence). This CDR3 has 12 amino acids. The V gene end was trimmed by 4 bases and the J gene end by 9 bases; junction bases not matched to a gene: 3. The CDR3 nucleotides are TGTGCCTGGAAGAGCGGGGGGGTTGAGCAGTTCTTC. Encoded protein: CAWKSGGVEQFF.

The J gene is TRBJ2-1, the V gene TRBV7-2; maybe TRBD2 (6 bases). The germline V gene encodes CDR1 SGHTA and CDR2 FQGNSA. The CDR3 has 14 amino acids. V lost 4 bases to trimming and J lost 10 bases, with 17 bases between them. CDR3 sequence reads: CASSSGLMAGEQFF. The CDR3 DNA reads TGTGCCAGCAGCTCGGGACTCATGGCGGGGGAGCAGTTCTTC.

This rearrangement joins TRBV4-3 to TRBJ2-1; 11 nucleotides align to TRBD2. The CDR3 contains 16 residues. Losses at the gene ends were 0 bases for V and 6 bases for J; bases not matched to a gene: 4. Germline V gives CDR1 LGHNA, CDR2 YSLEER. The CDR3 DNA is TGCGCCAGCAGCCAAGATTTAACTAGCGGGGGCAATGAGCAGTTCTTC. This codes for CASSQDLTSGGNEQFF.

The chain joins TRBV18 to TRBJ2-6; possible D gene TRBD1, 6 bases. V lost 3 bases and J 0 bases, leaving 9 bases between the germline ends. The CDR3 extends over 16 amino acids. The germline CDR1 and CDR2 sequences are KGHSH and LQKENI. The CDR3 here is CASSPTGYSGANVLTF. CDR3 in DNA: TGTGCCAGCTCACCGACAGGATACTCTGGGGCCAACGTCCTGACTTTC.

The gene calls are TRBV18 and TRBJ2-7; possibly TRBD1 or TRBD2 for D (5 bases each). Germline V gene data show CDR1 as KGHSH and CDR2 as LQKENI. The CDR3 contains 16 residues. The V gene lost 3 bases and the J gene lost 4 bases, with 19 bases spanning the gap. The CDR3 sequence: CASSPLPAGSRYEQYF. As DNA, the CDR3 is TGTGCCAGCTCACCCCTCCCCGCAGGGAGTAGGTACGAGCAGTACTTC.

This clone was recorded once. This sequence joins TRBV9 and TRBJ1-4; TRBD1 agrees at 8 bases. V lost 0 bases and J lost 6; bases outside the gene matches: 13. CDR3 length: 18 amino acids. CDR1 and CDR2 from the germline V gene are SGDLS and YYNGEE. DNA of the CDR3: TGTGCCAGCAGCGTAGGGACAAGGACAGGGACTAGGGATGAAAAACTGTTTTTT. Residues: CASSVGTRTGTRDEKLFF.

Comment on this clone: Different DNA sequences within this sample yield the same CDR3. The gene calls are TRBV6-5 and TRBJ2-4, with TRBD2 as a possible D gene (6 bases). V was clipped by 3 bases and J by 1 base, with 7 bases between them. The CDR3 has 14 residues. Germline V gives CDR1 MNHEY, CDR2 SVGAGI. The CDR3 loop reads CASSYGGAKNIQYF. DNA for the CDR3: TGTGCCAGCAGTTATGGGGGGGCCAAAAACATTCAGTACTTC.

The chain recombines TRBV5-1 with TRBJ2-2; D tentatively reads TRBD1 or TRBD2 (7 bases each). Trimming cost V 4 bases and J 7 bases, with 14 bases left between them. This CDR3 contains 14 residues. The germline V gene encodes CDR1 SGHRS and CDR2 YFSETQ. The CDR3 loop reads CASSPDREGGELFF. CDR3 DNA sequence: TGCGCCAGCAGCCCTGACAGGGAGGGCGGGGAGCTGTTTTTT.

Note on this clone: The sample holds other DNA sequences that translate to the same CDR3. This chain links TRBV5-1 with TRBJ1-3; tentative D call: TRBD1 (6 bases). Germline values: CDR1 SGHRS, CDR2 YFSETQ. The CDR3 length is 13 residues. V was clipped by 2 bases and J by 4 bases, with 7 bases between them. The CDR3 reads CASSLGGGNTIYF. The CDR3, as DNA: TGCGCCAGCAGCTTAGGGGGAGGAAACACCATATATTTT.

Remarks on this clone: Different DNA sequences within this sample yield the same CDR3. This chain connects TRBV11-2 to TRBJ1-3; D remains ambiguous. Trimming stripped 6 bases from V and 0 bases from J, with 12 bases between. Germline CDR1 SGHAT, CDR2 FQNNGV. CDR3 length: 15 residues. The CDR3 region has the DNA TGTGCCAGCAGTCTGACGGACTACTCTGGAAACACCATATATTTT. Its protein product is CASSLTDYSGNTIYF.

The DNA for the CDR3 is TGTGCCAGCAGTGAAGCTTTTAACACTGAAGCTTTCTTT. The encoded protein is CASSEAFNTEAFF. The chain employs TRBV2 and TRBJ1-1; no reliable D call. The CDR3 contains 13 residues. Trimming took off 0 bases at V and 2 bases at J, with 4 bases between the two ends. Germline V gene lookup returns CDR1 SNHLY and CDR2 FYNNEI.

The chain is built from TRBV28 and TRBJ1-5; 7 bases align to TRBD1. Trimming took 1 base from V and 7 from J; bases not matched to a gene: 7. This CDR3 comprises 15 residues. The V gene's germline CDR1 is MDHEN and CDR2 SYDVKM. The CDR3 sequence: CASSLLDRERQPQHF. The DNA for the CDR3 is TGTGCCAGCAGTTTATTAGACAGGGAACGACAGCCCCAGCATTTT.

A word on this clone: The same CDR3 is also encoded by other DNA sequences in this sample. The chain has TRBV11-3 and TRBJ2-7; 9 bases map to TRBD1. The junction had 6 bases not matched to a gene; V was cut back by 6 bases and J by 3 bases. The germline gives CDR1 SGHNT, CDR2 YENEEA. This CDR3 comprises 14 residues. The CDR3 DNA is TGTGCCAGCAGTTCCGGGACAGGGAGCTACGAGCAGTACTTC. This translates into CASSSGTGSYEQYF.

The chain uses TRBV19 and TRBJ2-7; D is tentatively TRBD1 or TRBD2 (6 bases each). Germline V gene sequence: CDR1 LNHDA, CDR2 SQIVND (reference sequence). Between the trimmed V and J ends, which lost 7 bases and 0 bases, there was a span of 13 bases. CDR3 size: 14 residues. In nucleotides, the CDR3 is TGTGCCAGTACGGGGGCAGCCAACTCCTACGAGCAGTACTTC. Encoded protein: CASTGAANSYEQYF.

V is TRBV4-3 and J is TRBJ2-3; the D gene is possibly TRBD2 (5 bases). Germline CDR1 is LGHNA and CDR2 is YSLEER. The CDR3 length is 14 residues. V was shortened by 0 bases and J by 4 bases, with 8 bases between the two germline ends. CDR3 sequence: CASSQETGADTQYF. CDR3 DNA sequence: TGCGCCAGCAGCCAAGAAACCGGGGCAGATACGCAGTATTTT.

V and J are TRBV6-5 and TRBJ2-3; D is uncertain. Per the germline V gene, CDR1 is MNHEY and CDR2 is SVGAGI. The V end lost 1 base, the J end lost 0 bases, and 11 bases lay between the germline ends. The CDR3 totals 16 residues. The CDR3 region is CASSYWVPASTDTQYF. The CDR3 DNA reads TGTGCCAGCAGTTACTGGGTCCCAGCTAGCACAGATACGCAGTATTTT.

V and J are TRBV4-1 and TRBJ1-2; D is uncertain. Germline CDR1 is MGHRA and CDR2 is YSYEKL. This CDR3 region has 15 residues. V was shortened by 0 bases and J by 7 bases, with 15 bases between the two germline ends. The CDR3 nucleotides read TGCGCCAGCAGCCAAGACCCCAGTTCGTGGGGTGGCTACACCTTC. The encoded protein is CASSQDPSSWGGYTF.

The rearrangement links TRBV11-3 to TRBJ2-7, with 7 bases lining up with TRBD2. V was clipped by 4 bases and J by 7 bases; unmatched bases: 7. CDR3 length: 13 residues. Looked up from germline, CDR1 is SGHNT and CDR2 is YENEEA. CDR3 amino acids: CASSSFPGGEQYF. CDR3 nucleotides: TGTGCCAGCAGCTCTTTTCCCGGGGGGGAGCAGTACTTC.

The V call is TRBV18, the J call TRBJ2-1; D uncertain. Germline V gene sequence: CDR1 KGHSH, CDR2 LQKENI. This CDR3 has 16 residues. The V end lost 0 bases, the J end lost 0 bases, and 9 bases lay between the germline ends. Here the CDR3 reads CASSPPYASSYNEQFF. For the CDR3, the DNA is TGTGCCAGCTCACCACCATACGCTAGCTCCTACAATGAGCAGTTCTTC.

This chain uses TRBV10-3 with TRBJ2-7; 8 bases line up with TRBD1. Germline CDR1 is ENHRY and CDR2 is SYGVKD. Trimming at V came to 2 bases and at J to 5 bases, leaving 5 bases not matched to a gene. The CDR3 runs to 14 residues. The CDR3 spells CAISETDRGHEQYF. The CDR3 DNA is TGTGCCATCAGTGAGACCGACAGGGGCCACGAGCAGTACTTC.